The clone carrying this TCR beta chain was picked up a small number of times. The PCR had 60 Vbeta and 13 Jbeta primers. Profiled with immunoSEQ multiplex PCR; TCRdb holds only in-frame clones, not every one. The sample has about 94,000 clones, 7.6% seen once; the top ten hold approximately 2.4%. The data stem from a study of cytomegalovirus exposure and HLA in healthy donors. CDR1 is MNHNY and CDR2 is SVGAGI in the germline V gene (reference sequence). V shed 7 bases, J shed 5 bases, and the junction held 9 bases outside the gene matches. The CDR3 is 14 amino acids. This TCR was recovered from a man aged 50 to 59 in good health and CMV-seronegative. Sequencing input: PBMCs. The chain carries TRBV6-6 and TRBJ1-1; 8 bases fit TRBD1. The CDR3 bases are TGTGCCAGCATCCGGTGGACAGGGTGGACTGAAGCTTTCTTT. As protein: CASIRWTGWTEAFF.